Shown below are 23 T cell receptor beta chains from a single sample sequenced in a study of patients and donors after allogeneic stem cell transplantation. From the RT-PCR reads, TCRdb called clonotypes with MiXCR, one entry per CDR3 protein. The sample records roughly 880,000 distinct CDR3 sequences, about 20% being singletons. Sample: blood, either unsorted or a sorted T cell fraction (not recorded which). Source of these receptors: a human donor who was either an allogeneic HSCT recipient or a stem cell or donor lymphocyte infusion donor (not recorded which). It is not recorded whose cells these are; they may come from a transplant donor.

The gene calls are TRBV20-1 and TRBJ1-3; no definite D call. The germline V gene encodes CDR1 DFQATT and CDR2 SNEGSKA (reference sequence). The CDR3 is made up of 15 amino acids. V was pared by 3 bases and J by 1 base, with 13 bases between. The CDR3 nucleotides read TGCAGTGCTAGTGGAGGGATCTTATCTGGAAACACCATATATTTT. It translates to CSASGGILSGNTIYF.

In this sample, this clonotype turned up many times. The chain combines TRBV12-3 or TRBV12-4 with TRBJ1-1; 11 nucleotides match TRBD1. The trim removed 6 bases at V and 4 bases at J, leaving 4 bases unmatched. The CDR3 is 14 amino acids. The CDR3 region has the DNA TGTGCCAGCAGACCCGGGACAGGGGGCACTGAAGCTTTCTTT. As protein: CASRPGTGGTEAFF.

This clonotype was counted at least ten times. The J gene is TRBJ2-1, the V gene TRBV10-3; D may be TRBD1 (6 bases). Trimming shortened V by 6 bases and J by 2 bases, and 11 bases separated the two germline ends. This CDR3 is 14 amino acids long. The germline CDR1 and CDR2 sequences are ENHRY and SYGVKD. CDR3 loop: CAIRPRDTYNEQFF. In nucleotides, the CDR3 is TGTGCCATCAGGCCCCGGGACACCTACAATGAGCAGTTCTTC.

This clonotype appeared a few times. The J gene is TRBJ2-1, the V gene TRBV6-1; 7 bases map to TRBD1. This CDR3 is built from 15 residues. CDR1 is MNHNS and CDR2 is SASEGT in the germline V gene. The V and J ends lost 2 bases and 7 bases, in that order; junction bases with no gene match: 8. The CDR3 DNA sequence: TGTGCCAGCAGTGAATTGAGGGACAGCCTTAATGAGCAGTTCTTC. It specifies CASSELRDSLNEQFF.

This clonotype was seen more than once but under ten times. The CDR3 DNA reads as TGTGCCAGCATGAGCGGGGGTCGGACTGAAGCTTTCTTT. Encoded protein: CASMSGGRTEAFF. V gene TRBV6-2 or TRBV6-3 combines with J gene TRBJ1-1; D perhaps matches TRBD1 (5 bases). With 7 bases removed from V and 5 bases from J, the gap between germline ends came to 14 bases. This CDR3 region has 13 residues. Germline V CDR1 and CDR2: MNHEY, SVGEGT.

Turning to this clonotype: One end of the junction fails to match germline, which may point to a read error. The chain couples TRBV20-1 to TRBJ1-2; 12 bases line up with TRBD1. Germline values: CDR1 DFQATT, CDR2 SNEGSKA (reference sequence). There are 14 residues in the CDR3. Here the CDR3 reads CSPSPGQGAGGYTF. CDR3 bases: TGCAGTCCTAGCCCGGGACAGGGGGCGGGCGGCTACACCTTC.

This chain links TRBV5-1 with TRBJ2-3; possible D gene TRBD2, 5 bases. Germline V gene sequence: CDR1 SGHRS, CDR2 YFSETQ. The CDR3 runs 14 residues. V lost 1 base and J 4 bases, leaving 10 bases between the germline ends. Written as DNA, the CDR3 is TGCGCCAGCAGCTTGACTAGTCAATCAGATACGCAGTATTTT. It translates to CASSLTSQSDTQYF. Complete variable domain (other parts from reference TRBV5-1 and TRBJ2-3): KAGVTQTPRYLIKTRGQQVTLSCSPISGHRSVSWYQQTPGQGLQFLFEYFSETQRNKGNFPGRFSGRQFSNSRSEMNVSTLELGDSALYLCASSLTSQSDTQYFGPGTRLTVL.

This clonotype was seen only a few times. The chain uses TRBV27 and TRBJ2-1; D is unresolved. Germline CDR1 MNHEY, CDR2 SMNVEV (reference sequence). The CDR3 runs to 14 residues. The germline V and J ends were trimmed by 3 bases and 4 bases, with 10 bases remaining between them. DNA for the CDR3: TGTGCCAGCAGTTTTACAGAAACATACAATGAGCAGTTCTTC. It translates to CASSFTETYNEQFF.

This clonotype was seen a few times. CDR3 nucleotide sequence: TGTGCCCTAAGGGAGGGTGTCACTACGAGCACTGAAGCTTTCTTT. It encodes CALREGVTTSTEAFF. The V and J genes are TRBV7-9 and TRBJ1-1; D unclear. The germline V gene encodes CDR1 SEHNR and CDR2 FQNEAQ (reference sequence). Trimming took off 11 bases at V and 4 bases at J, with 23 bases between the two ends. This CDR3 contains 15 residues.

V is TRBV6-1 and J is TRBJ1-1, with D unresolved. The CDR3 is 13 residues long. V lost 4 bases, J lost 4 bases, and 10 bases lay in between. CDR1 is MNHNS and CDR2 is SASEGT in the germline V gene. CDR3 in amino acids: CASSGARGTEAFF. The DNA for the CDR3 is TGTGCCAGCAGTGGGGCTCGGGGCACTGAAGCTTTCTTT.

On this clonotype: It may be a read error: a sequence one base away is much more abundant. This likely comes from a read error, as the CDR3 has no conserved phenylalanine or tryptophan at its end. This rearrangement joins TRBV28 to TRBJ2-1; weak D call: TRBD1 (7 bases). This CDR3 contains 15 residues. Trimming shortened V by 5 bases and J by 3 bases, and 14 bases separated the two germline ends. CDR1 and CDR2 from the germline V gene are MDHEN and SYDVKM. For the CDR3, the DNA is TGTGCCAGCAGTCCCGCGGGACAGTTCTACAATGAGCAGTTCTGC. Translated, it gives CASSPAGQFYNEQFC.

This chain links TRBV6-2 or TRBV6-3 with TRBJ1-1; tentatively, D is TRBD1 (6 bases). The CDR3 is made up of 13 amino acids. V was trimmed by 0 bases and J by 10 bases, leaving 12 bases between them. Per the germline V gene, CDR1 is MNHEY and CDR2 is SVGEGT. CDR3 sequence reads: CASSYSRQGTAFF. The CDR3 DNA follows: TGTGCCAGCAGTTACTCCAGGCAGGGGACAGCTTTCTTT.

The CDR3 protein is CASTKQETQYF. The CDR3 nucleotides read TGTGCCAGCACAAAACAAGAGACCCAGTACTTC. The rearrangement uses TRBV6-1 and TRBJ2-5; D remains ambiguous. Germline loops: CDR1 MNHNS, CDR2 SASEGT. V lost 7 bases and J lost 2, with 5 bases in between. The CDR3 sequence is 11 residues long.

This CDR3 reads CSARDLHSNYGYTF. CDR3 coding DNA: TGCAGTGCTAGAGATCTCCACAGTAACTATGGCTACACCTTC. This chain uses TRBV20-1 with TRBJ1-2; D unresolved. From germline, CDR1 is DFQATT and CDR2 SNEGSKA (reference sequence). V was shortened by 0 bases and J by 1 base, with 9 bases between the two germline ends. CDR3 length equals 14 residues.

This chain joins TRBV28 and TRBJ2-5; TRBD2 agrees at 7 bases. Germline values: CDR1 MDHEN, CDR2 SYDVKM. The CDR3 consists of 14 residues. V gave up 4 bases and J gave up 6 bases; unmatched junction bases: 8. CDR3 DNA sequence: TGTGCCAGCAGTTGGGCAAGCGGGATGAAGACCCAGTACTTC. Its protein product is CASSWASGMKTQYF.

The J gene is TRBJ2-3, the V gene TRBV29-1, with TRBD1 identical over 12 bases. The V segment lost 1 base and the J segment 5 bases; nucleotides outside the gene matches: 4. CDR1 and CDR2 (germline): SQVTM, ANQGSEA. The CDR3 is 15 amino acids. This chain's CDR3 is CSVEGDRGRRDTQYF. CDR3 in DNA: TGCAGCGTTGAAGGGGACAGGGGGCGCAGAGATACGCAGTATTTT.

The rearrangement joins TRBV12-3 or TRBV12-4 to TRBJ2-1; 13 nucleotides match TRBD2. The CDR3 length is 17 residues. With 1 base clipped from V and 10 bases from J, the junction kept 10 bases outside the gene matches. CDR3 nucleotides: TGTGCCAGCAGTTTAGAGGGCGGGACTAGCGGGAAGGGGGAGCAGTTCTTC. The encoded protein is CASSLEGGTSGKGEQFF.

The sample holds a few counts of this clonotype. The V gene is TRBV4-1, the J gene TRBJ2-3; tentatively, D is TRBD2 (6 bases). The CDR3 consists of 16 residues. Germline V gene lookup returns CDR1 MGHRA and CDR2 YSYEKL. V lost 0 bases and J lost 4, with 14 bases in between. CDR3 DNA sequence: TGCGCCAGCAGCCAAGAGACGGTCGGGAGACCAGATACGCAGTATTTT. Its protein is CASSQETVGRPDTQYF.

This clonotype was seen at least ten times. CDR3 coding DNA: TGTGCCAGCAGTCCTTCGACAGGGAGTATCTACGAGCAGTACTTC. Translation: CASSPSTGSIYEQYF. This chain joins TRBV12-3 or TRBV12-4 and TRBJ2-7, with 7 bases lining up with TRBD1. CDR3 length: 15 amino acids. V lost 5 bases and J lost 3; bases outside the gene matches: 10.

The J gene is TRBJ1-4, the V gene TRBV30; 8 positions match TRBD1. This CDR3 has 13 residues. From germline, CDR1 is GTSNPN and CDR2 SVGIG (reference sequence). Unmatched junction bases numbered 6, after V lost 5 bases and J lost 7 bases. The CDR3 nucleotides are TGTGCCTGGGGACAGGGTAGAGGTGAAAAACTGTTTTTT. It specifies CAWGQGRGEKLFF.

This clonotype was picked up many times. The rearrangement joins TRBV5-1 to TRBJ1-1, with TRBD1 matching over 8 bases. Trimming removed 3 bases from V and 5 bases from J; junction bases left unmatched: 9. The CDR3 contains 15 residues. The germline gives CDR1 SGHRS, CDR2 YFSETQ. The CDR3 spells CASSSQGGDVTEAFF. The CDR3 nucleotides are TGCGCCAGCAGCTCACAGGGGGGGGATGTAACTGAAGCTTTCTTT.

This clonotype appeared a few times. The junction shows a germline mismatch at one end, possibly a read error. The chain has TRBV7-9 and TRBJ1-1; D is ambiguous. CDR1 SEHNR and CDR2 FQNEAQ come from the germline V gene (reference sequence). The CDR3 totals 8 residues. The CDR3 region is CASTCEAF. The CDR3, as DNA: TGTGCCAGCACCTGTGAAGCTTTT.

V and J are TRBV7-3 and TRBJ2-3; 8 positions agree with TRBD1. CDR1 and CDR2 (germline): SGHTA, FQGTGA. CDR3 length: 15 amino acids. The ends lost 1 base at V and 6 bases at J; junction bases unmatched: 6. The CDR3 DNA reads as TGTGCCAGCAGCTTAAGACAGGGGCCAGGCGATACGCAGTATTTT. Residues: CASSLRQGPGDTQYF.